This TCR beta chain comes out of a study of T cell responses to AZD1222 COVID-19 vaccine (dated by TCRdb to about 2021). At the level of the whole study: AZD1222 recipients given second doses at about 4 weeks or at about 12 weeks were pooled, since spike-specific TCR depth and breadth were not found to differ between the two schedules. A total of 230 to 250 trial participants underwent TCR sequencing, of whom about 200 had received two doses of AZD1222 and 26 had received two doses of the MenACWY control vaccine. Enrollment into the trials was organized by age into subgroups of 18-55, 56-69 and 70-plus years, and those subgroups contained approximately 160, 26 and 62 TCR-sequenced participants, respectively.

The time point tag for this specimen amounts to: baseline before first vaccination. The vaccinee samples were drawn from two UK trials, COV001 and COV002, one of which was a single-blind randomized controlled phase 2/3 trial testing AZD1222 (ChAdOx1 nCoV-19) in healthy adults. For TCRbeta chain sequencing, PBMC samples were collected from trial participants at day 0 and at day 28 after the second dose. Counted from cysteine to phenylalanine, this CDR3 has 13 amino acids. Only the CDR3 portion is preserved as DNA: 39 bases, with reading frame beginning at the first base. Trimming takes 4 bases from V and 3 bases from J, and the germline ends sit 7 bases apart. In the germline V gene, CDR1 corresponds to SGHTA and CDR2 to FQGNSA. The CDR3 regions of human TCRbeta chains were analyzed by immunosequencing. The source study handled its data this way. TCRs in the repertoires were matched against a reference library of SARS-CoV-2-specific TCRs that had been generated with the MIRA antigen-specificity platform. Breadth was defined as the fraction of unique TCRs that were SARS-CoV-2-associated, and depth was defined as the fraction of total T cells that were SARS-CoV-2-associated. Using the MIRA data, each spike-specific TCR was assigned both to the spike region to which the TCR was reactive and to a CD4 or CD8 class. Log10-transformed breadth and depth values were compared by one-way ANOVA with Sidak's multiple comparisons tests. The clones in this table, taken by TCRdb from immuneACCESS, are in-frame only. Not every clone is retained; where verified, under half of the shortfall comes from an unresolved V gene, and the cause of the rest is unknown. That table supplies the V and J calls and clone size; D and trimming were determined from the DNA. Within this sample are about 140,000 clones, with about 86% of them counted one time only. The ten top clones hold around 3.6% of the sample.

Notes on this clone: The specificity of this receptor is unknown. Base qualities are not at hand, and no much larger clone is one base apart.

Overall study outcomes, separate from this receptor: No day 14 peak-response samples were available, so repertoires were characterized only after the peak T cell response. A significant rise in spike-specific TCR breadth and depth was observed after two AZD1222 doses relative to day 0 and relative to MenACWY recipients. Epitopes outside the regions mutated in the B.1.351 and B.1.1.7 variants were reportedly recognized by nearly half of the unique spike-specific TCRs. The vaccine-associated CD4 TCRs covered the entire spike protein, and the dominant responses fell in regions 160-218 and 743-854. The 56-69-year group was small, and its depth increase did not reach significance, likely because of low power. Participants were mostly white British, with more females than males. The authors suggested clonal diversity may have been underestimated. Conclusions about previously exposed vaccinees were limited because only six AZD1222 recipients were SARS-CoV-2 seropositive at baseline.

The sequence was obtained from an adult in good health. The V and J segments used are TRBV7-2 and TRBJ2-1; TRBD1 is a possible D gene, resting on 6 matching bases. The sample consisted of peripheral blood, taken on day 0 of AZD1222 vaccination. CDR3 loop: CASSSDSYNEQFF. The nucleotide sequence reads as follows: TGTGCCAGCAGCTCGGACAGCTACAATGAGCAGTTCTTC.